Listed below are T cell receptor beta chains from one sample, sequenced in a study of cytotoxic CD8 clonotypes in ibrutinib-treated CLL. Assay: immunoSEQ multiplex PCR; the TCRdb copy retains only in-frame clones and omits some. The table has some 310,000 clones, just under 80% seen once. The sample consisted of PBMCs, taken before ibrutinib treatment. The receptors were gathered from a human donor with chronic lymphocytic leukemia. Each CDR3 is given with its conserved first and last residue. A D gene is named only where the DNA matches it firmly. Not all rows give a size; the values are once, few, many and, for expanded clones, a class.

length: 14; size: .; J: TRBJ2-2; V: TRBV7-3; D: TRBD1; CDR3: CASSLGTGAGELFF; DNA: TGTGCCAGCAGCTTAGGGACAGGGGCCGGGGAGCTGTTTTTT
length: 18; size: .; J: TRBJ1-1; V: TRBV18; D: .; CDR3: CASSPSDLSGGSSTEAFF; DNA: TGTGCCAGCTCACCCTCAGACCTTTCGGGGGGCTCCAGCACTGAAGCTTTCTTT
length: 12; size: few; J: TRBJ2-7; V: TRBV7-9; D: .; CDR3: CASSLDYYEQYF; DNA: TGTGCCAGCAGCTTAGACTACTACGAGCAGTACTTC
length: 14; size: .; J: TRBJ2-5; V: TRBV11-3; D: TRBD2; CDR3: CASSLGGSGETQYF; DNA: TGTGCCAGCAGCTTGGGCGGGAGTGGAGAGACCCAGTACTTC
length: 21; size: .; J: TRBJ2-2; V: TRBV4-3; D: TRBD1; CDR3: CASSPSQQKGQGVFRTGELFF; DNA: TGCGCCAGCAGCCCGTCACAACAAAAGGGACAGGGGGTTTTCCGGACCGGGGAGCTGTTTTTT
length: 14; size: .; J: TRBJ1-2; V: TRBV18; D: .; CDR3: CASSPSGRYYGYTF; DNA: TGTGCCAGCTCACCATCTGGGCGGTACTATGGCTACACCTTC
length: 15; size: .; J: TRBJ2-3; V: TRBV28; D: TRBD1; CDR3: CASSLGGQGADTQYF; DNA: TGTGCCAGCAGTTTAGGGGGACAGGGGGCTGATACGCAGTATTTT
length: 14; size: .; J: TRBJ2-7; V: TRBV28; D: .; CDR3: CASSRQGVFTSGNF; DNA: TGTGCCAGCAGTCGACAGGGGGTCTTCACTAGCGGGAACTTC
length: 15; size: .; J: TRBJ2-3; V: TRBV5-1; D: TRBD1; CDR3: CASSLTGQGTDTQYF; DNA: TGCGCCAGCAGCTTGACAGGACAGGGAACAGATACGCAGTATTTT
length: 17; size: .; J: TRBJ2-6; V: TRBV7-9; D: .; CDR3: CASSPRRQAEWANVLTF; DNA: TGTGCCAGCAGCCCCCGACGTCAGGCCGAGTGGGCCAACGTCCTGACTTTC
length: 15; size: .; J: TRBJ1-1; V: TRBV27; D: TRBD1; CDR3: CASSARQGAPVGAFF; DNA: TGTGCCAGCAGTGCCAGACAGGGGGCGCCGGTAGGTGCTTTCTTT
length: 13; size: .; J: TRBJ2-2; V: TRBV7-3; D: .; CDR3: CASSSVATGELFF; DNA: TGTGCCAGCAGCTCTGTAGCAACCGGGGAGCTGTTTTTT
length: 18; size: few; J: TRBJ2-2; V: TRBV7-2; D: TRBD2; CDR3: CASSRRTSVTHGTGELFF; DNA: TGTGCCAGCAGCCGTAGGACTAGCGTCACTCATGGCACCGGGGAGCTGTTTTTT
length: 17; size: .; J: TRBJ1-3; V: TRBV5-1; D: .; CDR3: CASSLALGSGTGNTIYF; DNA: TGCGCCAGCAGCTTGGCCTTAGGGTCGGGGACTGGAAACACCATATATTTT
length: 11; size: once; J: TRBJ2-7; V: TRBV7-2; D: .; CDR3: CASSHGAEQYF; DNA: TGTGCCAGCAGCCATGGGGCCGAGCAGTACTTC
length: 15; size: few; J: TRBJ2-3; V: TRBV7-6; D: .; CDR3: CASGTTGPLRGTQYF; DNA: TGTGCCAGCGGAACCACCGGGCCCCTTCGCGGTACGCAGTATTTT
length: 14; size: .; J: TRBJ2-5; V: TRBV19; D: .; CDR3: CASSIVAMLETQYF; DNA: TGTGCCAGTAGTATAGTGGCCATGCTGGAGACCCAGTACTTC
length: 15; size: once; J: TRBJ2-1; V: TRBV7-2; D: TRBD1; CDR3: CASSLTTGGMNEQFF; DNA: TGTGCCAGCAGCTTAACTACAGGGGGCATGAATGAGCAGTTCTTC
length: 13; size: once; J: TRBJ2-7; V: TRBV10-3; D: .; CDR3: CAISVDGPYEQYF; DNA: TGTGCCATCAGTGTCGACGGCCCCTACGAGCAGTACTTC
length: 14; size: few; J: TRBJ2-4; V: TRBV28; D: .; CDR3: CASREDMATNIQYF; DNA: TGTGCCAGCAGAGAAGACATGGCTACAAACATTCAGTACTTC
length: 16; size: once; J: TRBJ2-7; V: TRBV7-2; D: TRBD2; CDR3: CASSSRPREATYEQYF; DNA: TGTGCCAGCAGCTCAAGACCGCGGGAGGCCACCTACGAGCAGTACTTC
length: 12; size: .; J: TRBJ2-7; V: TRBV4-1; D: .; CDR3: CASSPDDYEQYF; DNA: TGCGCCAGCAGCCCGGACGACTACGAGCAGTACTTC
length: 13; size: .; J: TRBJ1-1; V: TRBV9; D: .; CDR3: CASSAGQNTEAFF; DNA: TGTGCCAGTAGCGCCGGACAGAACACTGAAGCTTTCTTT
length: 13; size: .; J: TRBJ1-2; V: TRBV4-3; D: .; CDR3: CASSQDPGYGYTF; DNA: TGCGCCAGCAGCCAAGATCCGGGTTATGGCTACACCTTC
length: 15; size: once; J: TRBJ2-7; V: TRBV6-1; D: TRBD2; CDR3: CASSEFAGGPYEQYF; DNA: TGTGCCAGCAGTGAGTTTGCGGGAGGCCCCTACGAGCAGTACTTC
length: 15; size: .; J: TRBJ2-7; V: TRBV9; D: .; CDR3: CASSGGGRDSYEQYF; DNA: TGTGCCAGCAGCGGGGGTGGTAGGGACTCCTACGAGCAGTACTTC
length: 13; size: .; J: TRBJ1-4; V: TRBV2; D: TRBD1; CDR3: CARRGQGNEKLFF; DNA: TGTGCCAGAAGGGGACAGGGGAATGAAAAACTGTTTTTT
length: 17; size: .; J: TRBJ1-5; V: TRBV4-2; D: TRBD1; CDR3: CASSPHEDRVKDQPQHF; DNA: TGTGCCAGCAGCCCTCACGAGGACAGGGTGAAGGATCAGCCCCAGCATTTT
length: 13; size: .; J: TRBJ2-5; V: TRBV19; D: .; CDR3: CASSIQGRETQYF; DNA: TGTGCCAGTAGTATCCAGGGGCGGGAGACCCAGTACTTC
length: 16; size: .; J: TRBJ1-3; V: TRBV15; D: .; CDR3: CATSRDWDSSGNTIYF; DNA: TGTGCCACCAGCAGAGATTGGGACTCCTCTGGAAACACCATATATTTT
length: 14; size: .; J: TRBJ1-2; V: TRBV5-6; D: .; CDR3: CASSNRDGNYGYTF; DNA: TGTGCCAGCAGCAACCGGGACGGAAACTATGGCTACACCTTC
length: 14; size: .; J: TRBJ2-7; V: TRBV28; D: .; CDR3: CASSLGRSYYEQYF; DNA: TGTGCCAGCAGCCTCGGACGTTCGTACTACGAGCAGTACTTC
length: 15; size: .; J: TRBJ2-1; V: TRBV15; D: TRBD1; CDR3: CATSSDRGGYNEQFF; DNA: TGTGCCACCAGCAGCGACAGGGGGGGGTACAATGAGCAGTTCTTC
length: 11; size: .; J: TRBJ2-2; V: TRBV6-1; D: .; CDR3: CASSGFRELFF; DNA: TGTGCCAGCAGTGGGTTCCGGGAGCTGTTTTTT
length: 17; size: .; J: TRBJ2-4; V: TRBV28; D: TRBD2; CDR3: CASSFGGVALAKNIQYF; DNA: TGTGCCAGCAGTTTTGGGGGGGTCGCTCTAGCCAAAAACATTCAGTACTTC
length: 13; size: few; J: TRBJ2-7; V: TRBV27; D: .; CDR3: CASSRGTHYEQYF; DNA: TGTGCCAGCAGTCGTGGGACCCACTACGAGCAGTACTTC
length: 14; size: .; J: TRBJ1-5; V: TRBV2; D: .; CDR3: CASSVRQELMPQHF; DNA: TGTGCCAGCAGTGTTCGACAGGAACTCATGCCCCAGCATTTT
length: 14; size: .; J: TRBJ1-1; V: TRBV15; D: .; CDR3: CATSSFDGNTEAFF; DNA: TGTGCCACCAGCAGCTTCGACGGGAACACTGAAGCTTTCTTT
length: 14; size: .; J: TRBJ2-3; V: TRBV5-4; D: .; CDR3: CASSLSQYTDTQYF; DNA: TGTGCCAGCAGCTTGTCACAGTACACAGATACGCAGTATTTT
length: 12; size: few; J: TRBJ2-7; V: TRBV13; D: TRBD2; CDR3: CASAGGSYEQYF; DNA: TGTGCCAGCGCGGGAGGGTCCTACGAGCAGTACTTC
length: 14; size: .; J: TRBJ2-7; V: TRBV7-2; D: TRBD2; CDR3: CASSTGLVPYEQYF; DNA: TGTGCCAGCAGCACTGGACTAGTTCCCTACGAGCAGTACTTC
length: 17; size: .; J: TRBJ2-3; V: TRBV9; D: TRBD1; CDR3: CASSVGDRGTYTDTQYF; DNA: TGTGCCAGCAGCGTAGGGGACAGGGGAACGTACACAGATACGCAGTATTTT
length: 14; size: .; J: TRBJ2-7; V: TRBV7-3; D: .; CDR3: CASSPSGSSYEQYF; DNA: TGTGCCAGCAGCCCTTCCGGGAGCTCCTACGAGCAGTACTTC
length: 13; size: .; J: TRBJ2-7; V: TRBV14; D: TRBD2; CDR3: CASSLSGRNEQYF; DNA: TGTGCCAGCAGCCTTAGCGGGAGAAACGAGCAGTACTTC
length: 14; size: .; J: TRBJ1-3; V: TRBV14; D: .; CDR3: CASSRGAIGNTIYF; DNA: TGTGCCAGCAGCCGGGGGGCTATTGGAAACACCATATATTTT
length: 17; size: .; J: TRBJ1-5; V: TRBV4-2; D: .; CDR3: CASSQDMGAYSNQPQHF; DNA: TGTGCCAGCAGCCAAGATATGGGAGCTTATAGCAATCAGCCCCAGCATTTT
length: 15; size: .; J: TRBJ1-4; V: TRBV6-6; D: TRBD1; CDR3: CASSSRQGAREKLFF; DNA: TGTGCCAGCAGTTCCCGACAGGGGGCGCGCGAAAAACTGTTTTTT
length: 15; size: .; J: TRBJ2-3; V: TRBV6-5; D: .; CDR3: CASSYGGSSTDTQYF; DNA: TGTGCCAGCAGTTATGGCGGTTCGAGCACAGATACGCAGTATTTT
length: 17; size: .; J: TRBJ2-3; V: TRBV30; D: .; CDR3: CAWSVIGQGWRTDTQYF; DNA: TGTGCCTGGAGTGTAATCGGGCAGGGGTGGAGGACAGATACGCAGTATTTT
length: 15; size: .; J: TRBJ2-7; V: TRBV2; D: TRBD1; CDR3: CASRREQGGYYEQYF; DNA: TGTGCCAGCCGGAGGGAACAGGGGGGCTACTACGAGCAGTACTTC
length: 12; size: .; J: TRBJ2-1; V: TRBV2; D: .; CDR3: CANRLPRGEQFF; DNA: TGTGCCAACAGACTACCCCGAGGTGAGCAGTTCTTC
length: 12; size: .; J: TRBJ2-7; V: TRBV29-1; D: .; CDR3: CSVRVGSYEQYF; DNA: TGCAGCGTCCGTGTGGGCTCCTACGAGCAGTACTTC
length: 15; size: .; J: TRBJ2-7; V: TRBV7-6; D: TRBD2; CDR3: CASSPGTRGSYEQYF; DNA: TGTGCCAGCAGCCCCGGGACTAGAGGCTCCTACGAGCAGTACTTC
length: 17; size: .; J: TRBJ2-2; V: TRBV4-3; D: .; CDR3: CASSQVPRERGTGELFF; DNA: TGCGCCAGCAGCCAAGTACCCAGGGAAAGGGGCACCGGGGAGCTGTTTTTT
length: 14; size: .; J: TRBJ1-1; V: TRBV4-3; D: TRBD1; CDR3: CASSPGQRNTEAFF; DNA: TGCGCCAGTAGTCCGGGACAGAGGAACACTGAAGCTTTCTTT